A single sample is the source of the 5 T cell receptor beta chains below, sequenced in a study of blood T cell repertoires in COVID-19. Assay used: immunoSEQ multiplex PCR; TCRdb lists only in-frame clones, some missing. The sample records 130,000 or so clones, approximately 80% being singletons. The sequenced sample consisted of peripheral blood. The source is a woman aged 60-75 years with acute or convalescent COVID-19.

This chain links TRBV10-3 with TRBJ1-2; 8 nucleotides line up with TRBD1. CDR1 and CDR2 (germline): ENHRY, SYGVKD. The CDR3 runs 13 residues. The V segment lost 2 bases and the J segment 5 bases; nucleotides outside the gene matches: 1. CDR3 sequence: CAISEGTGYGYTF. CDR3 coding DNA: TGTGCCATCAGTGAGGGGACAGGTTATGGCTACACCTTC.

The CDR3 sequence: CASSEARISYGYTF. The CDR3 bases are TGTGCCAGCAGTGAAGCGAGGATTAGCTATGGCTACACCTTC. This chain uses TRBV6-1 with TRBJ1-2, with D unclear. Between the trimmed V and J ends, which lost 0 bases and 4 bases, there was a span of 9 bases. There are 14 residues in the CDR3. Germline CDR1 is MNHNS and CDR2 is SASEGT.

Here the CDR3 reads CATSPRDRVTEAFF. The DNA for the CDR3 is TGTGCCACCAGCCCTCGGGACAGGGTCACTGAAGCTTTCTTT. The rearrangement joins TRBV15 to TRBJ1-1, with 9 bases lining up with TRBD1. Germline assignment: CDR1 LNHNV and CDR2 YYDKDF (reference sequence). V was pared by 5 bases and J by 4 bases, with 5 bases of the junction left unmatched. The CDR3 runs 14 residues.

The chain has TRBV5-8 and TRBJ1-2; TRBD1 matches 8 bases. V lost 0 bases to trimming and J lost 5 bases; unmatched junction nucleotides: 3. CDR1 and CDR2 (germline): SGHTS, YDEGEE. CDR3 length: 14 amino acids. The CDR3 loop is CASSLGTGRYGYTF. The CDR3 DNA reads TGTGCCAGCAGCTTGGGGACAGGGCGATATGGCTACACCTTC.

This clone has more than one count but fewer than ten. The chain joins TRBV18 to TRBJ1-6; D is ambiguous. Germline V lookup: CDR1 KGHSH, CDR2 LQKENI. With 7 bases removed from V and 6 bases from J, the gap between germline ends came to 13 bases. The CDR3 is 14 residues long. The CDR3 loop is CASLVPYSNSPLHF. The CDR3 DNA reads as TGTGCCAGCTTAGTTCCGTATTCTAATTCACCCCTCCACTTT. Full variable domain (remainder filled in from reference TRBV18 and TRBJ1-6): NAGVMQNPRHLVRRRGQEARLRCSPMKGHSHVYWYRQLPEEGLKFMVYLQKENIIDESGMPKERFSAEFPKEGPSILRIQQVVRGDSAAYFCASLVPYSNSPLHFGNGTRLTVT.